This TCR beta chain stems from a study of OX40 agonist ivuxolimab in advanced cancers. Findings of the study overall: Both CD4+ and CD8+ T cell populations in blood had undergone clonal expansion by week 6 at 0.1 to 3.0 mg/kg.

The table came from immunoSEQ multiplex PCR; TCRdb's copy has only in-frame clones and leaves some out. The sample lists tens of thousands of clones; 92% were seen once. This clone was recorded once. The antigen remains undetermined. Between the trimmed V and J ends, which lost 5 bases and 8 bases, there was a span of 10 bases. There are 12 residues in the CDR3. Germline V gene sequence: CDR1 SEHNR, CDR2 FQNEAQ (reference sequence). The material was CD4+ or CD8+ T cells sorted from blood, obtained in a trial of the OX40 agonist ivuxolimab. This clonotype was obtained from an adult with an advanced solid tumor such as melanoma, head and neck, liver or kidney cancer. The rearrangement joins TRBV7-9 to TRBJ2-1, with D maybe TRBD2 (5 bases). The CDR3 nucleotides read TGTGCCAGCAGCCTGGACTTGCATGAGCAGTTCTTC. Translating it yields CASSLDLHEQFF.